This paragraph reports one T cell receptor (beta chain). Its antigen is unidentified. RNA transcripts provided the template for amplifying TCR beta CDR3 regions. Second-round multiplex PCR followed a first-round RT-PCR using HTBI primers. TCRdb re-analysed the multiplex PCR reads in MiXCR, keeping a single row per CDR3 protein. Here the sample spans 400,000 to 500,000 distinct CDR3 sequences, 20% to 25% being singletons. This entry belongs to a study of Graves' ophthalmopathy and Graves' hyperthyroidism. Notes on the study in general: The model predicted progression of ophthalmopathy with a sensitivity of roughly 70%, and its specificity was around 72%.

Per the germline V gene, CDR1 is MDHEN and CDR2 is SYDVKM. CDR3 size: 15 residues. V lost 1 base and J lost 11, with 18 bases in between. Clinicians made diagnoses from clinical symptoms, serum thyroxine, TRAb, thyroid ultrasound and orbital computed tomography. PBMCs had their origin in fresh peripheral blood (roughly 11 ml). The sequence came from a woman younger than 30 with stable Graves' hyperthyroidism. The V call is TRBV28, the J call TRBJ1-5; D is perhaps TRBD1 (6 bases). The sequenced material came from peripheral blood. CDR3 nucleotide sequence: TGTGCCAGCAGTTTATTGGGGGCCCGGGGGATGGCCCAGCATTTT. It encodes CASSLLGARGMAQHF.